This TCR beta chain was identified during a study of shared clonotypes between healthy human individuals. Authors' analysis steps: There were no quality scores in the junction-only immunoSEQ sequences, so filtering differed. TCRdb keeps only in-frame clones here, not all; method: immunoSEQ multiplex PCR. The D gene and trimming were derived from the DNA, and the V and J assignments and clone size from that table. The sample yields 1.5 million to 1.9 million clones, 98% seen once. Trimming removed 2 bases from V and 3 bases from J, with 23 bases in between. The CDR3 is 18 residues long. Source material: naive CD4+ T cells sorted from blood. Subset indicated: CD45RA+ positively selected. The receptor was derived from a man in his thirties or forties in good health. The chain carries TRBV23-1 and TRBJ2-7; weak D call: TRBD2 (6 bases). TRBV23-1 is given ORF status, its function remaining uncertain. The CDR3 region is CASSQPRIPHLTSYEQYF. The CDR3 DNA is TGCGCCAGCAGTCAACCCCGCATCCCCCACCTGACTAGCTACGAGCAGTACTTC.